The rows below give T cell receptor beta chains drawn from one sample of a study of T cells and copy number aberrations in small-cell lung cancer. Assay: immunoSEQ multiplex PCR; the TCRdb copy retains only in-frame clones and omits some. Of about 8,200 clones in the sample, approximately 80% were seen once. The sequenced sample consisted of normal tissue next to the tumor. These receptors were taken from a woman between 50 and 59 years old with small cell lung cancer. CDR3s include the opening cysteine and the closing phenylalanine or tryptophan. D genes are given only for firm matches.

j_call d_call v_call cdr3_aa
TRBJ1-3 . TRBV5-8 CASSLYWGGNTIYF
TRBJ2-7 TRBD1 TRBV28 CASSSGQGVFYYEQYF
. . TRBV11-3 CASSLISYEQYF
TRBJ1-1 . TRBV28 CASSLDGVKTEAFF
TRBJ2-2 TRBD1 TRBV2 CASRSTDRVIGELFF
TRBJ1-1 . TRBV27 CAGPNTEAFF
TRBJ2-7 . TRBV9 CASSEGGGRSYEQYF
TRBJ1-1 . TRBV30 CACIREMNTEAFF
TRBJ2-1 . TRBV4-3 CASSQDGNRLNEQFF
TRBJ1-1 . TRBV6-5 CASSSHTQGGTEAFF
TRBJ2-2 TRBD2 TRBV2 CASFTGTTNTGELFF
TRBJ2-4 TRBD1 TRBV10-3 CAISEGYGTGEMAKNIQYF
TRBJ2-1 TRBD2 TRBV9 CASSTSGSGYNEQFF
TRBJ1-1 . TRBV6-5 CASSFRGGTEAFF
TRBJ2-3 . TRBV29-1 CSGAGNTDTQYF
TRBJ1-4 . TRBV10-3 CAISDPRVDNEKLFF
TRBJ1-1 . TRBV6-5 CASSITGRRNTEAFF
TRBJ1-3 . TRBV4-3 CASSQRVAGGNTIYF
TRBJ1-2 . TRBV4-3 CASSQERGTNYDYTF
TRBJ2-1 TRBD2 TRBV5-4 CASSFIAGRNNEQFF
. TRBD2 TRBV11-2 CASSFGGSVYEQYF
TRBJ2-7 TRBD2 TRBV7-2 CAISRQSKSGRKSGEQYF
TRBJ2-5 . TRBV5-8 CASSLPFGSASQETQYF
TRBJ1-3 TRBD1 TRBV4-3 CASSQDYRGSGNTIYF
TRBJ1-2 TRBD1 TRBV6-4 CASSDSDAGGRNGYTF
TRBJ2-3 . TRBV5-4 CASSTGTDTQYF
TRBJ2-3 TRBD2 TRBV7-6 CASSSHGWYSGRSLTDTQYF
TRBJ2-3 TRBD2 TRBV10-1 CASSGGRLDTQYF
TRBJ1-2 . TRBV7-8 CASSRGDGNYGYTF
TRBJ1-1 . TRBV9 CASSPPPAEITEAFF
TRBJ2-7 . TRBV29-1 CSGRENTYEQYF
TRBJ2-7 . TRBV4-1 CASSPDRRDGEQYF
TRBJ2-7 TRBD2 TRBV9 CASSVAGGGSYEQYF
TRBJ2-7 TRBD1 TRBV14 CASSQGTGAYEQYF
TRBJ1-1 . TRBV19 CASWGGDTINTEAFF
TRBJ2-7 . TRBV7-2 CASSRGTISYEQYF
TRBJ1-1 . TRBV11-3 CASSLNTEAFF
TRBJ2-3 TRBD2 TRBV11-1 CASSLAGAGTDTQYF
TRBJ1-2 . TRBV12-2 CASRRKTYGYTF
TRBJ2-1 TRBD2 TRBV4-2 CASSQRSLGLAGENEQFF
TRBJ1-1 TRBD1 TRBV2 CASSYYRGRTNTEAFF
TRBJ2-5 . TRBV18 CASSQPSGADITETQYF
TRBJ1-5 . TRBV5-6 CASSFRGQPQHF
TRBJ1-1 . TRBV28 CASSLTGGLGDTEAFF
TRBJ2-1 TRBD2 TRBV7-9 CASSSLAGGIDEQFF
TRBJ2-7 TRBD1 TRBV10-3 CAISDTLRDRDYEQYF